This TCR beta chain is from a study of Ad26.COV2.S vaccination and SARS-CoV-2 variants. The wider study: By the intramuscular route, Ad26.COV2.S was given once, or twice 56 days apart. Whole-study results and caveats: Spike-specific TCR breadth was greater after Ad26.COV2.S than placebo. Participants given vaccine showed non-spike TCR breadth similar to that of placebo recipients.

The data were produced by immunoSEQ multiplex PCR, yet TCRdb's version contains in-frame clones alone and is incomplete. The sample shows about 350,000 clones, 88% of them seen only once. Points on this clone: What it binds is unknown.

Treatment in this sample: roughly 20 received Ad26.COV2.S at low or high dose, single or two shots; about five received placebo; per-sample allocation not given. The study sampled participants on day 63 after the first vaccine or placebo injection. This CDR3 has 17 residues. V trimming: 1 base; J trimming: 0 bases; junction bases outside the gene matches: 9. CDR1 is SQVTM and CDR2 is ANQGSEA in the germline V gene. Here the sequenced sample was peripheral blood, taken in a trial of Ad26.COV2.S vaccine versus placebo. This rearrangement joins TRBV29-1 to TRBJ2-1, with 7 bases fitting TRBD2. This TCR was recovered from a person between 18 and 59 years old who received the Ad26.COV2.S COVID-19 vaccine or a placebo. This CDR3 is CSVEGGGAGVSYNEQFF. The CDR3 DNA reads TGCAGCGTTGAAGGGGGCGGGGCGGGGGTCTCCTACAATGAGCAGTTCTTC.